Described below is a single T cell receptor (beta chain) sequence and its context. This sample stems from a study of blood T cell repertoires in COVID-19. Study summary: There were acute and convalescent COVID-19 samples, and they came from the United States, Italy and Spain. T cells, B-cell-depleted T cells, or PBMCs provided the cDNA or gDNA that served as material.

Only in-frame clones appear in the TCRdb table, and some are missing; sequencing was by immunoSEQ multiplex PCR. The table has a few hundred thousand clones, 81% seen once. From germline, CDR1 is SGHRS and CDR2 YFSETQ. The CDR3 consists of 13 residues. J lost 11 bases, V lost 3 bases, and 6 bases had no gene match. The sequence was obtained from a human donor with acute or convalescent COVID-19. The donor label of this sample is uncertain. J is TRBJ1-1 and V is TRBV5-1; 11 bases are shared with TRBD1. The sample was peripheral blood. CDR3 in DNA: TGCGCCAGCAGCTCTGGACAGGGGGCGAACGCTTTCTTT. Translating gives CASSSGQGANAFF.